This T cell receptor beta chain was documented in a study of blood T cell repertoires in COVID-19. Whole-study context: Samples of COVID-19 (acute and convalescent) were obtained from the United States, Italy and Spain.

Here immunoSEQ multiplex PCR was the method, and the copy in TCRdb shows in-frame clones only, minus some. The sample lists roughly 320,000 clones, about 87% occurring once. Sequenced sample: peripheral blood. This receptor was taken from a man between 65 and 85 years old with acute or convalescent COVID-19.

This CDR3 reads CASSESVNTEAFF. CDR3 bases: TGTGCCAGCAGTGAATCGGTGAACACTGAAGCTTTCTTT. This sequence joins TRBV6-1 and TRBJ1-1; no clear D. V lost 2 bases to trimming and J lost 0 bases, with 4 bases between them. Germline loops: CDR1 MNHNS, CDR2 SASEGT. CDR3 size: 13 residues.